Listed below are T cell receptor beta chains from one sample, sequenced in a study of blood T cell repertoires in COVID-19. Clones were sequenced by immunoSEQ multiplex PCR, and TCRdb holds only the in-frame ones, with some missing. Of 84,000 or so clones in the sample, around 74% were seen once. The sample consisted of peripheral blood. The source is a human donor in a cohort sampled during active COVID-19. CDR3s include the opening cysteine and the closing phenylalanine or tryptophan. The D gene is left open where the match is weak. Size is omitted from some rows. Given values are once, few, many or a class for expanded clones.

J gene | V gene | D gene | clone size | CDR3 DNA | CDR3 protein
TRBJ1-1 | TRBV4-1 | TRBD1 | . | TGCGCCAGCAGCCAGGCAGGGGGGCAGAACACTGAAGCTTTCTTT | CASSQAGGQNTEAFF
TRBJ1-2 | TRBV7-2 | . | . | TGTGCCAGCAGCTTAGTCGACAGAGGTTTATATGGCTACACCTTC | CASSLVDRGLYGYTF
TRBJ1-5 | TRBV24-1 | . | . | TGTGCCACCAGTGGGTTGATAGGACAGTCCAATCAGCCCCAGCATTTT | CATSGLIGQSNQPQHF
TRBJ2-5 | TRBV27 | TRBD2 | few | TGTGCCAGCAGTTTAACGGCTAGCGGGGGTCAAGAGACCCAGTACTTC | CASSLTASGGQETQYF
TRBJ2-5 | TRBV11-3 | TRBD1 | . | TGTGCCAGCAGTCAGAGGTCTCGGGACAGGGGAGAGACCCAGTACTTC | CASSQRSRDRGETQYF
TRBJ1-5 | TRBV6-1 | . | . | TGTGCCAGCAGTGACGGGAGCAATCAGCCCCAGCATTTT | CASSDGSNQPQHF
TRBJ2-7 | TRBV4-2 | . | . | TGTGCCAGCAGCCAAGAAATGGCGGGGGCTCTCACCTACGAGCAGTACTTC | CASSQEMAGALTYEQYF
TRBJ2-7 | TRBV5-1 | . | . | TGCGCCAGCAGCTTGGGGGCGGGTCTCGGCGCGGAGCAGTACTTC | CASSLGAGLGAEQYF
TRBJ2-7 | TRBV28 | TRBD2 | few | TGTGCCAGCAGTTTATTTAGCGGGGGGGCCCGGGAGCAGTACTTC | CASSLFSGGAREQYF
TRBJ2-7 | TRBV5-6 | . | . | TGTGCCAGCAGCCGGACCGGGGGGCGTTTCCGCGAGCAGTACTTC | CASSRTGGRFREQYF
TRBJ1-1 | TRBV10-3 | . | . | TGTGCCATCACAATCTCGGGGGGGTGGAACACTGAAGCTTTCTTT | CAITISGGWNTEAFF
TRBJ1-6 | TRBV6-5 | TRBD1 | . | TGTGCCAGCAGCCGACCGGGACAGGGTAACTCACCCCTCCACTTT | CASSRPGQGNSPLHF
TRBJ1-6 | TRBV13 | . | . | TGTGCCAGCAAACGGGACCGGGGGGGGTCACCCCTCCACTTT | CASKRDRGGSPLHF
TRBJ1-1 | TRBV5-1 | . | . | TGCGCCAGCAGCTTGGTCGGAGGGTGGGGAACTGAAGCTTTCTTT | CASSLVGGWGTEAFF
TRBJ1-2 | TRBV5-4 | . | . | TGTGCCAGCAGCAGGGACACCCTGGGCTACACCTTC | CASSRDTLGYTF
TRBJ1-2 | TRBV28 | . | . | TGTGCCAGCAGTGCTACCCGGGGCACGGGGGTTTATGGCTACACCTTC | CASSATRGTGVYGYTF
TRBJ1-2 | TRBV5-6 | . | few | TGTGCCAGCAGCTTGATTGAGGAAGATGGCTACACCTTC | CASSLIEEDGYTF
TRBJ2-1 | TRBV15 | TRBD2 | once | TGTGCCACCAGCAGAAACAGCGGGGGTTACAATGAGCAGTTCTTC | CATSRNSGGYNEQFF
TRBJ1-4 | TRBV4-1 | TRBD1 | . | TGCGCCAGCAGCCAAAAGGGGACCGGGACAGCGGAAAAACTGTTTTTT | CASSQKGTGTAEKLFF
TRBJ2-1 | TRBV2 | TRBD1 | . | TGTGCCAGCACGACAGGGTCCTACAATGAGCAGTTCTTC | CASTTGSYNEQFF
TRBJ2-7 | TRBV5-1 | TRBD1 | . | TGCGCCAGCAGCTCCGAGGGACAGGGGACCTCCTACGAGCAGTACTTC | CASSSEGQGTSYEQYF
TRBJ2-7 | TRBV5-5 | . | . | TGTGCCAGCAGGTTCGGGGTGGGCGAGCAGTACTTC | CASRFGVGEQYF
TRBJ1-1 | TRBV6-5 | . | . | TGTGCCAGCACCCGGGGGTCTGCGAACACTGAAGCTTTCTTT | CASTRGSANTEAFF
TRBJ2-5 | TRBV3-1/TRBV3-2 | . | . | TGTGCCAGCAGCCCCCAAGGCACTATACAAGAGACCCAGTACTTC | CASSPQGTIQETQYF
TRBJ1-2 | TRBV6-6 | . | . | TGTGCCAGCAGCCCTACAGGGACCTATGGCTACACCTTC | CASSPTGTYGYTF
TRBJ2-5 | TRBV18 | TRBD1 | . | TGTGCCAGCTCACCTACTAGGACAGGTCAAGAGACCCAGTACTTC | CASSPTRTGQETQYF
TRBJ1-1 | TRBV5-1 | . | few | TGCGCCAGCAGCTTGCAGGCAGGGAGGGATAGTGCTTTCTTT | CASSLQAGRDSAFF
TRBJ2-1 | TRBV7-3 | TRBD2 | . | TGTGCCAGCAGCTTAAACCGGGGGGGCCACAATGAGCAGTTCTTC | CASSLNRGGHNEQFF
TRBJ2-5 | TRBV5-6 | TRBD2 | . | TGTGCCAGCAGCGGGCTGGGGGGGAGTATGGAGACCCAGTACTTC | CASSGLGGSMETQYF
TRBJ2-7 | TRBV19 | . | . | TGTGCCAGTAACAGAGGGGGACAATCCTACGAGCAGTACTTC | CASNRGGQSYEQYF
TRBJ1-1 | TRBV7-2 | . | . | TGTGCCAGCTGTTGCGGGGGGCGCGACACTGAAGCTTTCTTT | CASCCGGRDTEAFF
TRBJ1-2 | TRBV5-5 | . | . | TGTGCCAGCGGGCAGACCATAAACTATGGCTACACCTTC | CASGQTINYGYTF
TRBJ1-2 | TRBV5-1 | . | . | TGCGCCAGCAGCTTAGGAGGCGGCTATGGCTACACCTTC | CASSLGGGYGYTF
TRBJ1-1 | TRBV10-3 | TRBD1 | . | TGTGCCATAGGGGACAGTATGAACACTGAAGCTTTCTTT | CAIGDSMNTEAFF
TRBJ2-5 | TRBV28 | TRBD1 | . | TGTGCCAGCAGTATCGGGACAGGGGGGGGTGAGGAGACCCAGTACTTC | CASSIGTGGGEETQYF
TRBJ2-2 | TRBV5-1 | TRBD1 | . | TGCGCCAGCAGCGAAGGACAGGGAAACACCGGGGAGCTGTTTTTT | CASSEGQGNTGELFF
TRBJ2-7 | TRBV27 | TRBD1 | . | TGTGCCAGCAGTATACGGACAGGGGCGGGTGAGCAGTACTTC | CASSIRTGAGEQYF
TRBJ1-2 | TRBV11-2 | TRBD1 | . | TGTGCCAGCAGCCTGAGACAGGGCGCTGTCTATGGCTACACCTTC | CASSLRQGAVYGYTF
TRBJ2-5 | TRBV19 | . | . | TGTGCCAGTAGTACGAGACAGGACCAAGAGACCCAGTACTTC | CASSTRQDQETQYF
TRBJ2-3 | TRBV7-8 | . | once | TGTGCCAGCAGCGCGCAACTAAATACGCAGTATTTT | CASSAQLNTQYF
TRBJ1-1 | TRBV5-6 | . | few | TGTGCCAGCAGCTTTCGGGGGGTCACTGAAGCTTTCTTT | CASSFRGVTEAFF
TRBJ1-1 | TRBV5-1 | . | . | TGCGCCAGCAGCTTGTTAGGGGCCCCGAACACTGAAGCTTTCTTT | CASSLLGAPNTEAFF
TRBJ1-2 | TRBV19 | . | . | TGTGCCAGTAGTCCAGGGTTAGCTAACTATGGCTACACCTTC | CASSPGLANYGYTF
TRBJ2-4 | TRBV3-1/TRBV3-2 | . | . | TGTGCCAGCAGCCAACACAGGGTAGAAAACATTCAGTACTTC | CASSQHRVENIQYF
TRBJ2-7 | TRBV7-9 | . | . | TGTGCCAGCAGCTCCCCGACAGACTTGGTCACCTACGAGCAGTACTTC | CASSSPTDLVTYEQYF
TRBJ2-3 | TRBV9 | . | . | TGTGCCAGCAGCGTAGGGACACACACAGATACGCAGTATTTT | CASSVGTHTDTQYF
TRBJ1-2 | TRBV11-3 | . | . | TGTGCCAGCAGCCAAGCGGGGGGACTTCGTGGCTACACCTTC | CASSQAGGLRGYTF
TRBJ1-5 | TRBV7-9 | TRBD1 | . | TGTGCCAGCAGCTGGACAGGGGAGGGCAATCAGCCCCAGCATTTT | CASSWTGEGNQPQHF
TRBJ2-6 | TRBV5-4 | . | . | TGTGCCAGCAGCTCCAGGGACTCTGGGGCCAACGTCCTGACTTTC | CASSSRDSGANVLTF
TRBJ2-7 | TRBV5-1 | . | . | TGCGCCAGCAGCTTGGTCCGAGACACAACCTACGAGCAGTACTTC | CASSLVRDTTYEQYF
TRBJ2-5 | TRBV6-5 | TRBD2 | once | TGTGCCAGCAGTTACCGCCAACTAGCGGAACAAGAGACCCAGTACTTC | CASSYRQLAEQETQYF
TRBJ2-2 | TRBV7-2 | TRBD2 | . | TGTGCCAGCAGGACTAGCCTTGCGGGCGGGGAGCTGTTTTTT | CASRTSLAGGELFF
TRBJ1-1 | TRBV3-1/TRBV3-2 | . | . | TGTGCCAGCAGCGCCCCCGGGACACCTAACACTGAAGCTTTCTTT | CASSAPGTPNTEAFF
TRBJ2-3 | TRBV10-3 | TRBD1 | once | TGTGCCATCAGTGAGGCGAGGACAGGGCCTAGCACAGATACGCAGTATTTT | CAISEARTGPSTDTQYF
TRBJ2-3 | TRBV9 | . | . | TGTGCCAGCAGCTCTAGGACTTCTTACACAGATACGCAGTATTTT | CASSSRTSYTDTQYF
TRBJ1-3 | TRBV5-8 | . | . | TGTGCCAGCAGCAGGGTGCTAAAGTTCGGGGACTCTGGAAACACCATATATTTT | CASSRVLKFGDSGNTIYF
TRBJ2-1 | TRBV7-9 | TRBD2 | . | TGTGCCAGCAGCCAGGGACTAGCGGAATACAATGAGCAGTTCTTC | CASSQGLAEYNEQFF
TRBJ2-7 | TRBV3-1/TRBV3-2 | . | . | TGTGCCAGCAGCCAAGGTAGGGGCCCCTACGAGCAGTACTTC | CASSQGRGPYEQYF